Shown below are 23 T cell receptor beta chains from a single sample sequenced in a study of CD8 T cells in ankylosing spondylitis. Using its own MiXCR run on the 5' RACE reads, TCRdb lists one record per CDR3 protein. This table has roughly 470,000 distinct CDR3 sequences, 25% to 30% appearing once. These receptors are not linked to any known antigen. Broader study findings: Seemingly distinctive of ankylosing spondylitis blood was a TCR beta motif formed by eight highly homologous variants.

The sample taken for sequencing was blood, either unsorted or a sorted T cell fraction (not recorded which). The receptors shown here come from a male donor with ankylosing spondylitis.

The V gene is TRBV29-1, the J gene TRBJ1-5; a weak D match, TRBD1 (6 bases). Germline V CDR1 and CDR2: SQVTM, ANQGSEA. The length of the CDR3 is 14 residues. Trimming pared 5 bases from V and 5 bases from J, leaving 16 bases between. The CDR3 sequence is CSVSEQGSDQPQHF. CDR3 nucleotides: TGCAGCGTTTCGGAGCAGGGGAGCGATCAGCCCCAGCATTTT.

CDR3 nucleotides: TGTGCCGGAGAGGGGGGAGATGAGACCCAGTACTTC. Amino acids: CAGEGGDETQYF. The chain employs TRBV2 and TRBJ2-5; D may correspond to TRBD1 or TRBD2 (6 bases each). In germline, CDR1 is SNHLY, CDR2 FYNNEI. Trimming shortened V by 11 bases and J by 5 bases, and 15 bases separated the two germline ends. The CDR3 spans 12 residues.

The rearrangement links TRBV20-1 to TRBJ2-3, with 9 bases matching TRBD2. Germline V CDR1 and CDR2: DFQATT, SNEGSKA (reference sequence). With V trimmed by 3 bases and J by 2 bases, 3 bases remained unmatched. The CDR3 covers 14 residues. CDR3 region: CSASSGRDTDTQYF. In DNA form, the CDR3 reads TGCAGTGCTAGTAGCGGGAGAGACACAGATACGCAGTATTTT.

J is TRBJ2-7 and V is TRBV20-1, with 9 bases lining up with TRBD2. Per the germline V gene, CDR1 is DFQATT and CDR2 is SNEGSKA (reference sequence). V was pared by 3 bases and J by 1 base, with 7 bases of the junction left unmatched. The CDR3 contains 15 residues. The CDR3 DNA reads TGCAGTGCTAGCGACCCTAGCGGGATTTCCTACGAGCAGTACTTC. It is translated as CSASDPSGISYEQYF.

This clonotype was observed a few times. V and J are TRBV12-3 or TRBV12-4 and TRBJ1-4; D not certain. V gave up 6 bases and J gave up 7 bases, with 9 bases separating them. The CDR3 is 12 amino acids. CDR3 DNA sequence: TGTGCCAGCAGCAAACGGGGTGAAAAACTGTTTTTT. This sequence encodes CASSKRGEKLFF.

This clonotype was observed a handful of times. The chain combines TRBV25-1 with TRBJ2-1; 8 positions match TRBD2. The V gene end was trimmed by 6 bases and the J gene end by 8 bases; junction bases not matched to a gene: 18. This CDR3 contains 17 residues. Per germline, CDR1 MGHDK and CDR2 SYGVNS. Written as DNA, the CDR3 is TGTGCCAGCAGCTCTATGACAGGAGCGGGAGAGGCGGATGAGCAGTTCTTC. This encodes CASSSMTGAGEADEQFF. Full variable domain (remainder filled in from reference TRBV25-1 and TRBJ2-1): EADIYQTPRYLVIGTGKKITLECSQTMGHDKMYWYQQDPGMELHLIHYSYGVNSTEKGDLSSESTVSRIRTEHFPLTLESARPSHTSQYLCASSSMTGAGEADEQFFGPGTRLTVL.

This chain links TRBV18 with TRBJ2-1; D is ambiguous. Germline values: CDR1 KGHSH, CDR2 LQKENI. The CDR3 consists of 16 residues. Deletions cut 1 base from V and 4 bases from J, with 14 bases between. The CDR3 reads CASSPRADTVYNEQFF. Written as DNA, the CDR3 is TGTGCCAGCTCACCACGGGCGGATACAGTTTACAATGAGCAGTTCTTC.

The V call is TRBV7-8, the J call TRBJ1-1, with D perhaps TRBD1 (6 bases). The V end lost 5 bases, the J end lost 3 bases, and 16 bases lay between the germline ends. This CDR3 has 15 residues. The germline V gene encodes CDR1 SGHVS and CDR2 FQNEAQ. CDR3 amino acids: CASSPSGARDTEAFF. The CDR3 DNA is TGTGCCAGCAGCCCCTCGGGGGCAAGAGACACTGAAGCTTTCTTT. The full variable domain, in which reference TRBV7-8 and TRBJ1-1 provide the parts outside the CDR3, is GAGVSQSPRYKVAKRGQDVALRCDPISGHVSLFWYQQALGQGPEFLTYFQNEAQLDKSGLPSDRFFAERPEGSVSTLKIQRTQQEDSAVYLCASSPSGARDTEAFFGQGTRLTVV.

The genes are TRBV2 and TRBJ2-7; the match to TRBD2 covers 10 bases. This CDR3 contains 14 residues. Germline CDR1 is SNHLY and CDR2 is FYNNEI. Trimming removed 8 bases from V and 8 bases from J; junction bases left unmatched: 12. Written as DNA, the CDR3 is TGTGCCAGCTCGATGACCGGGACTAGCGATCAGCAGTACTTC. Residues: CASSMTGTSDQQYF.

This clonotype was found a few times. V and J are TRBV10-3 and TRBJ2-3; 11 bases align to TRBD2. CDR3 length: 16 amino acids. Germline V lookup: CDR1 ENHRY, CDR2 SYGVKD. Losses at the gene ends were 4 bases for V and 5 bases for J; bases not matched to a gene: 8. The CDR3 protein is CAISGSLAGVGDTQYF. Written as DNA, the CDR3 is TGTGCCATCAGTGGGTCACTAGCGGGAGTTGGAGATACGCAGTATTTT.

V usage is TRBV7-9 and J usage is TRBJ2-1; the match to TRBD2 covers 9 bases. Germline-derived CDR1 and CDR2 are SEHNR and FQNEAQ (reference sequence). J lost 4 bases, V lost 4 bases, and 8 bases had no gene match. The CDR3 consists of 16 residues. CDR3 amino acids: CASSSSLAGSYNEQFF. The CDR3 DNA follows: TGTGCCAGCAGCTCTAGCCTAGCGGGGTCTTACAATGAGCAGTTCTTC.

CDR3: CSAAGTSETQYF. The CDR3 nucleotides read TGCAGTGCCGCCGGGACTAGTGAGACCCAGTACTTC. This chain uses TRBV20-1 with TRBJ2-5; 8 bases line up with TRBD2. CDR3 length equals 12 residues. Germline V CDR1 and CDR2: DFQATT, SNEGSKA (reference sequence). V gave up 6 bases and J gave up 5 bases; unmatched junction bases: 5.

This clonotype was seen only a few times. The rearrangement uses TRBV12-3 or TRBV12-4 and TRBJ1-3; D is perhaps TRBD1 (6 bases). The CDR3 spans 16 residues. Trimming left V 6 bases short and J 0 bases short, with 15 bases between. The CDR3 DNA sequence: TGTGCCAGCAGACTACAGGGCCAAAGCTCTGGAAACACCATATATTTT. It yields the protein CASRLQGQSSGNTIYF.

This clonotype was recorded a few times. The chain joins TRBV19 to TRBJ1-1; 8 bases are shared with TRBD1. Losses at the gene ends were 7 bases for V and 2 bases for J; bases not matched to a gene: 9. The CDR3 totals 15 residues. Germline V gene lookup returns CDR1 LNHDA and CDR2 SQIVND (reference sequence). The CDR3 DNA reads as TGTGCCAGTAATTCCCAGGGGGCGTTAAACACTGAAGCTTTCTTT. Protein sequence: CASNSQGALNTEAFF.

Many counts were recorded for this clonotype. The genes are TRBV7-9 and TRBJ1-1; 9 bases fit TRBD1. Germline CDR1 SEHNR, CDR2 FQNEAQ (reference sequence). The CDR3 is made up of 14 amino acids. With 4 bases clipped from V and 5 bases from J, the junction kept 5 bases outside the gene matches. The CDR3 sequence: CASSYGTGRTEAFF. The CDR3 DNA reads TGTGCCAGCAGCTACGGGACAGGGCGGACTGAAGCTTTCTTT. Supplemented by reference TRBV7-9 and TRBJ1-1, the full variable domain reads DTGVSQNPRHKITKRGQNVTFRCDPISEHNRLYWYRQTLGQGPEFLTYFQNEAQLEKSRLLSDRFSAERPKGSFSTLEIQRTEQGDSAMYLCASSYGTGRTEAFFGQGTRLTVV.

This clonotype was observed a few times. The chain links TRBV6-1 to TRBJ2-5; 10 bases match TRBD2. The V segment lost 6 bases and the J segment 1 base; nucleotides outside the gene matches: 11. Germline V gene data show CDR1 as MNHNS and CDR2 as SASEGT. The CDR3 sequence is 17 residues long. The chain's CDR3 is CASREGFKREGQETQYF. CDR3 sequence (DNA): TGTGCCAGCAGAGAGGGTTTTAAGCGGGAGGGCCAAGAGACCCAGTACTTC.

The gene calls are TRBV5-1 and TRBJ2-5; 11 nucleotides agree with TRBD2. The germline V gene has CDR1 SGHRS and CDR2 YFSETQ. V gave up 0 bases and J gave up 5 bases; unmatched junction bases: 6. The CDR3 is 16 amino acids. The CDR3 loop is CASSLELAGGPETQYF. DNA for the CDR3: TGCGCCAGCAGCTTGGAGCTAGCGGGAGGTCCGGAGACCCAGTACTTC.

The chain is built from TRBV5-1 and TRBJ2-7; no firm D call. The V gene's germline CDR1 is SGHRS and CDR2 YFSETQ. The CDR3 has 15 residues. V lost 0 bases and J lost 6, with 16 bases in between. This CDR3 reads CASSLGPQAVGEQYF. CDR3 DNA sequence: TGCGCCAGCAGCTTGGGGCCGCAGGCGGTCGGCGAGCAGTACTTC.

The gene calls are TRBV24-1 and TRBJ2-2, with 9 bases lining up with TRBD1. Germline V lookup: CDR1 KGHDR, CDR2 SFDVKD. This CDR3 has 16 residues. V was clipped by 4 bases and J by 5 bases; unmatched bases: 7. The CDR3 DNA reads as TGTGCCACCAGTGACCTCGGACAGGGGAGGACCGGGGAGCTGTTTTTT. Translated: CATSDLGQGRTGELFF.

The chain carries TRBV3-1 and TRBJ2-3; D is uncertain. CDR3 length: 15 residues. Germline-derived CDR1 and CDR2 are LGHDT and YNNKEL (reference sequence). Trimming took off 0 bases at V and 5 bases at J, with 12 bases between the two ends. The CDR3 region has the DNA TGTGCCAGCAGCCAAGATTTTACAGAAGAAGATACGCAGTATTTT. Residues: CASSQDFTEEDTQYF.

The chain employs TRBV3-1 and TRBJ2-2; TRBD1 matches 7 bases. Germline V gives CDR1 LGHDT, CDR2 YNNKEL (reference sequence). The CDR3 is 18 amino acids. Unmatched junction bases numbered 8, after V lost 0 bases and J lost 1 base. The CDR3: CASSQDRGQQKNTGELFF. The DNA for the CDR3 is TGTGCCAGCAGCCAAGATAGGGGGCAGCAAAAGAACACCGGGGAGCTGTTTTTT.

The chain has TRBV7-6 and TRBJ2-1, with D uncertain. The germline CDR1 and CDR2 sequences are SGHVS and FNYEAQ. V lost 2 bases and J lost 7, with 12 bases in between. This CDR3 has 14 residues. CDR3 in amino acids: CASSLLSTENEQFF. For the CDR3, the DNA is TGTGCCAGCAGCTTACTGAGTACCGAGAATGAGCAGTTCTTC. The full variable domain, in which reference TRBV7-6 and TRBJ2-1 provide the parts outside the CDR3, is GAGVSQSPRYKVTKRGQDVALRCDPISGHVSLYWYRQALGQGPEFLTYFNYEAQQDKSGLPNDRFSAERPEGSISTLTIQRTEQRDSAMYRCASSLLSTENEQFFGPGTRLTVL.

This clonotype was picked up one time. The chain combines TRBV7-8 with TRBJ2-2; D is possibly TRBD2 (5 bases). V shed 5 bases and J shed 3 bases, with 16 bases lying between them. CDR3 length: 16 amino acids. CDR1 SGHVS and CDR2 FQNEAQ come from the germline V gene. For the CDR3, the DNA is TGTGCCAGCAGCAGCCACCCCGGCGGGTACACCGGGGAGCTGTTTTTT. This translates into CASSSHPGGYTGELFF. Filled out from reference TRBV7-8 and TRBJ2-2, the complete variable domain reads GAGVSQSPRYKVAKRGQDVALRCDPISGHVSLFWYQQALGQGPEFLTYFQNEAQLDKSGLPSDRFFAERPEGSVSTLKIQRTQQEDSAVYLCASSSHPGGYTGELFFGEGSRLTVL.